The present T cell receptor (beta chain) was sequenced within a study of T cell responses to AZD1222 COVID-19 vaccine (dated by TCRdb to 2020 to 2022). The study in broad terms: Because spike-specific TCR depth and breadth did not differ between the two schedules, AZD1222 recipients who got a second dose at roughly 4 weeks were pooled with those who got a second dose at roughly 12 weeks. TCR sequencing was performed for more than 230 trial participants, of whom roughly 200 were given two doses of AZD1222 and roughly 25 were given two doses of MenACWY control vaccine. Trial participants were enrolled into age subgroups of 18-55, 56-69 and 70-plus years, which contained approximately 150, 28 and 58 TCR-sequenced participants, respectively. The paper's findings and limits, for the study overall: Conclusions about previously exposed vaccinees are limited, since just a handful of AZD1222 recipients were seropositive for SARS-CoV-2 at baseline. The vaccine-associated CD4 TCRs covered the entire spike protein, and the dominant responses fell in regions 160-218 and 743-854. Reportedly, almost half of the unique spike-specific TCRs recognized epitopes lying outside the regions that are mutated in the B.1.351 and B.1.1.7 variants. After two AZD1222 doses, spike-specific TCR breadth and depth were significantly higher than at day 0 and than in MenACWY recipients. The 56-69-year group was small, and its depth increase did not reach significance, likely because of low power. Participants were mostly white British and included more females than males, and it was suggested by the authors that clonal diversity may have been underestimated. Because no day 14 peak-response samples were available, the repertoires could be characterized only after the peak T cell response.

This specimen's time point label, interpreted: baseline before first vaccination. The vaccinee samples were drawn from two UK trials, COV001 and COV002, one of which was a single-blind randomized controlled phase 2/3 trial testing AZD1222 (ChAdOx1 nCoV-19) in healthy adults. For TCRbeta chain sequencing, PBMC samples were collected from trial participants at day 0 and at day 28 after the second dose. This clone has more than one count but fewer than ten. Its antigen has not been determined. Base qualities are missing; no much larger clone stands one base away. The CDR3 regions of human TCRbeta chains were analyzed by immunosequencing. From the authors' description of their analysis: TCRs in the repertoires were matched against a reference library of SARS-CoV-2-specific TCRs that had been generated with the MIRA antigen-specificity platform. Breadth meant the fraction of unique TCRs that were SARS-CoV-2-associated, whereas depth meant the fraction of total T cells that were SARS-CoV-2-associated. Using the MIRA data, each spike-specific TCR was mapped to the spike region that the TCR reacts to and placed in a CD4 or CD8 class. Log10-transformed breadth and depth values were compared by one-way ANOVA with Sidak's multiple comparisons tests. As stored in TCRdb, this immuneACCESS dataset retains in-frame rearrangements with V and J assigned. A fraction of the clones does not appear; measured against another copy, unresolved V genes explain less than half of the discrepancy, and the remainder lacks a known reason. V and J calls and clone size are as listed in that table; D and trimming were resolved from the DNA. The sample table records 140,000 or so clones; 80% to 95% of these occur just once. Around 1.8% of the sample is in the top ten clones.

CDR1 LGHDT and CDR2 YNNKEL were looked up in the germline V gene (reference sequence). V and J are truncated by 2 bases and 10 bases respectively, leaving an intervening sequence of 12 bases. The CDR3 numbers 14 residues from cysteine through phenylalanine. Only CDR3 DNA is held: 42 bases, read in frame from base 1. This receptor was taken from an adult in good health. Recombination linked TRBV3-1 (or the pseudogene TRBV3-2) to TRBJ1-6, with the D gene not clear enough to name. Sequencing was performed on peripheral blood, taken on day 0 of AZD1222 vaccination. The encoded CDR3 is CASSQRAEESPLHF. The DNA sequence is TGTGCCAGCAGCCAACGTGCCGAGGAATCACCCCTCCACTTT.